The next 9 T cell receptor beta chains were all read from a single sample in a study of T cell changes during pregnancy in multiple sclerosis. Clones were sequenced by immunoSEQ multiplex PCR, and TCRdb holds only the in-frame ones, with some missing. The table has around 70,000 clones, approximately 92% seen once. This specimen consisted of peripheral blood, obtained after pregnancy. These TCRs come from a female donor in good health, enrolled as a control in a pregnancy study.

CDR3 sequence: CASSPTWDSYTEAFF. The CDR3 DNA is TGTGCCAGCAGCCCAACCTGGGACAGCTACACTGAAGCTTTCTTT. The rearrangement links TRBV7-2 to TRBJ1-1; 7 bases map to TRBD1. After removal of 5 bases from V and 3 bases from J, the junction contained 9 bases not matched to a gene. Germline values: CDR1 SGHTA, CDR2 FQGNSA. CDR3 length: 15 amino acids.

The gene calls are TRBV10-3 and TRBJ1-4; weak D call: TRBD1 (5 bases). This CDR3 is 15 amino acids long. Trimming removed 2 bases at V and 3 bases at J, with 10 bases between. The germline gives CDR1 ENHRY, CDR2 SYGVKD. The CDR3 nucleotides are TGTGCCATCAGTGAGGCGGGGCGGGCTAATGAAAAACTGTTTTTT. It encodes CAISEAGRANEKLFF.

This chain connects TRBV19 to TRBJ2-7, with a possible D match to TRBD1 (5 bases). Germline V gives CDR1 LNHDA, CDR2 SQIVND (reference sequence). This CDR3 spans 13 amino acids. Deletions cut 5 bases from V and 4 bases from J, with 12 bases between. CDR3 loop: CASSPRADYEQYF. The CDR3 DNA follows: TGTGCCAGTAGTCCCAGGGCGGATTACGAGCAGTACTTC. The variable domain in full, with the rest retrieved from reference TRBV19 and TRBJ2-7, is DGGITQSPKYLFRKEGQNVTLSCEQNLNHDAMYWYRQDPGQGLRLIYYSQIVNDFQKGDIAEGYSVSREKKESFPLTVTSAQKNPTAFYLCASSPRADYEQYFGPGTRLTVT.

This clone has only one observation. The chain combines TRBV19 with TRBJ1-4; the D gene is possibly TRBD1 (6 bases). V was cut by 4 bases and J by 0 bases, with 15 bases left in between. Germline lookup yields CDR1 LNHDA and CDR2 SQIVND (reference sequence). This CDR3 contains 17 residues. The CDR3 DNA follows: TGTGCCAGTAGTACGACAGGAATGCAGGCAACTAATGAAAAACTGTTTTTT. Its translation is CASSTTGMQATNEKLFF.

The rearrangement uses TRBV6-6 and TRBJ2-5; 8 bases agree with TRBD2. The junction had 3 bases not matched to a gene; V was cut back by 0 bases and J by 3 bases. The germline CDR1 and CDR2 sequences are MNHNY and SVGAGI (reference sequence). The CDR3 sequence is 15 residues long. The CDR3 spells CASSYSKLAEETQYF. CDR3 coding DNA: TGTGCCAGCAGTTACTCGAAACTAGCGGAAGAGACCCAGTACTTC.

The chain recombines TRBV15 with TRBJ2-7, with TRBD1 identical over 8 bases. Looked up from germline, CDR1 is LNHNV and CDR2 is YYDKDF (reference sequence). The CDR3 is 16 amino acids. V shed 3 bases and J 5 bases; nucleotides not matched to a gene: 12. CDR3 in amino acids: CATSSPIQGAVNEQYF. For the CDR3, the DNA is TGTGCCACCAGCAGTCCGATTCAGGGGGCCGTCAACGAGCAGTACTTC.

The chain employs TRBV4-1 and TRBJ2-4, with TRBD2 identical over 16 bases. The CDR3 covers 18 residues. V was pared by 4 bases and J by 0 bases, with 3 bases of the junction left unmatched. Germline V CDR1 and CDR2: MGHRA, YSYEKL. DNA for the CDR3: TGCGCCAGCAGCCCGGGACTAGCGGGAGGGCTAGCCAAAAACATTCAGTACTTC. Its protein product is CASSPGLAGGLAKNIQYF.

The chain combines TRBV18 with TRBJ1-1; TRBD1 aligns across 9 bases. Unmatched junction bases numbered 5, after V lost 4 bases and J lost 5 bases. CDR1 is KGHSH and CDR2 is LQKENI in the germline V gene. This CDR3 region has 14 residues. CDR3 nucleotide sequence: TGTGCCAGCTCACATAGGGACAGGGCTACTGAAGCTTTCTTT. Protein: CASSHRDRATEAFF. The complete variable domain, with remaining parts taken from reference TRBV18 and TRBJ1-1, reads NAGVMQNPRHLVRRRGQEARLRCSPMKGHSHVYWYRQLPEEGLKFMVYLQKENIIDESGMPKERFSAEFPKEGPSILRIQQVVRGDSAAYFCASSHRDRATEAFFGQGTRLTVV.

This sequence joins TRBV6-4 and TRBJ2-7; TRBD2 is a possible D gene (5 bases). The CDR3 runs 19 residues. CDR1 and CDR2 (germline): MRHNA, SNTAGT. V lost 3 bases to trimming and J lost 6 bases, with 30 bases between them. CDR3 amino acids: CASSEGLMDCNISVGEQYF. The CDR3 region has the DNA TGTGCCAGCAGTGAGGGTTTGATGGACTGCAACATTTCGGTGGGCGAGCAGTACTTC.